The 8 T cell receptor beta chains presented below share a single source sample, sequenced in a study of T cell changes during pregnancy in multiple sclerosis (dated by TCRdb to between 2017 and 2020). The library came from the immunoSEQ multiplex PCR assay. Held by TCRdb, this immuneACCESS table contains in-frame sequences only and omits some clones. Under half of the omission traces to an unresolved V gene where checked; the cause of the rest is unknown. For this sample there are approximately 50,000 clones; around 94% appear just once. The ten largest account for roughly 0.33% of the sample. Material: CD4+ T cells from peripheral blood mononuclear cells, obtained in the third trimester of pregnancy. The receptors were gathered from a female donor with multiple sclerosis, enrolled in a pregnancy study.

The chain links TRBV7-8 to TRBJ1-1; possibly TRBD1 for D (5 bases). Trimming shortened V by 6 bases and J by 1 base, and 18 bases separated the two germline ends. Germline CDR1 reads SGHVS; CDR2 reads FQNEAQ. The CDR3 is 16 amino acids. The CDR3 reads CASRSDPGLTNTEAFF. For the CDR3, the DNA is TGTGCCAGCAGATCCGACCCGGGACTGACGAACACTGAAGCTTTCTTT.

In nucleotides, the CDR3 is TGTGCCAGCAGTTCCCCGGGGAGTCATAGCAATCAGCCCCAGCATTTT. Its protein is CASSSPGSHSNQPQHF. V gene TRBV6-6 combines with J gene TRBJ1-5; D unresolved. The CDR3 is 16 residues long. Trimming removed 4 bases at V and 0 bases at J, with 13 bases between. Germline V CDR1 and CDR2: MNHNY, SVGAGI (reference sequence).

V usage is TRBV9 and J usage is TRBJ2-1, with D possibly being TRBD2 (6 bases). Trimming left V 0 bases short and J 5 bases short, with 12 bases between. The germline CDR1 and CDR2 sequences are SGDLS and YYNGEE. CDR3 length: 15 residues. CDR3 in DNA: TGTGCCAGCAGCGTAGGGTCGACGGGAGACAATGAGCAGTTCTTC. Residues: CASSVGSTGDNEQFF.

The gene calls are TRBV7-9 and TRBJ1-2; D gene ambiguous. The CDR3 length is 15 residues. Germline V gene sequence: CDR1 SEHNR, CDR2 FQNEAQ (reference sequence). V lost 2 bases to trimming and J lost 4 bases, with 14 bases between them. CDR3 protein: CASSLHQPGLYGYTF. CDR3 nucleotide sequence: TGTGCCAGCAGCTTACATCAACCAGGCCTCTATGGCTACACCTTC.

The chain carries TRBV19 and TRBJ2-5; D possibly corresponds to TRBD1 (5 bases). Trimming left V 6 bases short and J 4 bases short, with 15 bases between. There are 14 residues in the CDR3. CDR1 and CDR2 (germline): LNHDA, SQIVND (reference sequence). CDR3 sequence reads: CASSGQGRSETQYF. The CDR3 DNA reads as TGTGCCAGTAGCGGGCAGGGTAGGTCAGAGACCCAGTACTTC.

The chain carries TRBV6-1 and TRBJ2-2, with 12 bases fitting TRBD2. V was pared by 4 bases and J by 6 bases, with 15 bases of the junction left unmatched. Per germline, CDR1 MNHNS and CDR2 SASEGT. The CDR3 is made up of 19 amino acids. CDR3 nucleotides: TGTGCCAGCAGTGTCCTCGGGGCTAGCGGGGGGGCGGGTCCCGGGGAGCTGTTTTTT. It encodes CASSVLGASGGAGPGELFF.

The chain has TRBV10-3 and TRBJ1-2, with 7 bases fitting TRBD1. Looked up from germline, CDR1 is ENHRY and CDR2 is SYGVKD. The V and J ends lost 0 bases and 8 bases, in that order; junction bases with no gene match: 12. CDR3 length: 16 amino acids. CDR3 residues: CAISESGTDAVVGYTF. DNA for the CDR3: TGTGCCATCAGTGAGTCGGGGACAGACGCTGTGGTGGGCTACACCTTC.

The gene calls are TRBV21-1 and TRBJ2-4; TRBD1, the table's D call, was not compared with the DNA. TRBV21-1 is labeled a pseudogene. The CDR3 loop spans 18 amino acids. This CDR3 is CASSKARTGWRAKNIQYF. The CDR3 DNA sequence: TGTGCCAGCAGCAAAGCTCGGACAGGGTGGAGAGCCAAAAACATTCAGTACTTC.